The present T cell receptor beta chain was sequenced within a study of blood T cell repertoires in COVID-19. Looking at the study overall: Acute and convalescent COVID-19 specimens originated in the United States, Italy and Spain.

Source study methods: Reference gene primer amplification gave nucleated cell count estimates. Sequencing used immunoSEQ multiplex PCR; TCRdb keeps in-frame clones, though not all of them. V and J calls and clone size are as listed in that table; D and trimming were resolved from the DNA. The sample consists of tens of thousands of clones, 80% of them appearing once. This clone showed up just once. CDR1 and CDR2 (germline): SEHNR, FQNEAQ (reference sequence). Trimming removed 3 bases at V and 4 bases at J, with 12 bases between. The CDR3 spans 14 residues. The specimen was peripheral blood. V gene TRBV7-9 combines with J gene TRBJ1-2; a possible D gene is TRBD1 (5 bases). The receptor's source is a woman aged 80 or over with acute or convalescent COVID-19. The CDR3 DNA reads as TGTGCCAGCAGCTTGGCAGGGCTGTCCTATGGCTACACCTTC. It yields the protein CASSLAGLSYGYTF.